The 13 T cell receptor beta chains below were found in one sample sequenced in a study of cytomegalovirus exposure and HLA in healthy donors. Both 60 Vbeta primers and 13 Jbeta primers went into the PCR. Measured with immunoSEQ multiplex PCR; TCRdb has only the in-frame clones, and not every one. The sample shows some 170,000 clones, around four fifths of them seen only once. Sequencing was performed on PBMCs. The receptors originated from a woman in her 50s in good health and CMV-seronegative.

The chain recombines TRBV15 with TRBJ2-3; D unresolved. CDR3 length equals 11 residues. V was trimmed by 4 bases and J by 7 bases, leaving 6 bases between them. CDR1 and CDR2 (germline): LNHNV, YYDKDF (reference sequence). This CDR3 reads CATSNGYTQYF. The CDR3 nucleotides are TGTGCCACCAGCAACGGGTATACGCAGTATTTT.

This sequence joins TRBV28 and TRBJ2-7, with 7 bases aligning to TRBD2. There are 14 residues in the CDR3. Germline assignment: CDR1 MDHEN and CDR2 SYDVKM. V lost 8 bases, J lost 6 bases, and 13 bases stayed unmatched. DNA of the CDR3: TGTGCCAGCTCCCGTTCGGGCGGGAGTGGCGAGCAGTACTTC. Translation: CASSRSGGSGEQYF. Drawing the rest from reference TRBV28 and TRBJ2-7, the complete variable domain is DVKVTQSSRYLVKRTGEKVFLECVQDMDHENMFWYRQDPGLGLRLIYFSYDVKMKEKGDIPEGYSVSREKKERFSLILESASTNQTSMYLCASSRSGGSGEQYFGPGTRLTVT.

J is TRBJ2-3 and V is TRBV18; no definite D call. Germline CDR1 and CDR2: KGHSH and LQKENI. CDR3 length: 14 amino acids. V was shortened by 2 bases and J by 1 base, with 7 bases between the two germline ends. In DNA form, the CDR3 reads TGTGCCAGCTCACCAAATACGGGCACAGATACGCAGTATTTT. Its translation is CASSPNTGTDTQYF. The full variable domain, completed using reference TRBV18 and TRBJ2-3, is NAGVMQNPRHLVRRRGQEARLRCSPMKGHSHVYWYRQLPEEGLKFMVYLQKENIIDESGMPKERFSAEFPKEGPSILRIQQVVRGDSAAYFCASSPNTGTDTQYFGPGTRLTVL.

This chain uses TRBV30 with TRBJ2-1; 7 bases align to TRBD2. J was trimmed by 9 bases and V by 8 bases; bases with no gene match: 19. The CDR3 length is 15 residues. The germline V gene encodes CDR1 GTSNPN and CDR2 SVGIG (reference sequence). Here the CDR3 DNA reads TGTGCCGGCTCTCGAGTCGGCGGGAGTCCGATTGAGCAGTTCTTC. Translating it yields CAGSRVGGSPIEQFF.

This chain links TRBV30 with TRBJ1-4; D not certain. Germline values: CDR1 GTSNPN, CDR2 SVGIG (reference sequence). The CDR3 is 11 residues long. Trimming removed 5 bases at V and 5 bases at J, with 6 bases between. The chain's CDR3 is CAWQQNEKLFF. DNA of the CDR3: TGTGCCTGGCAACAGAATGAAAAACTGTTTTTT.

The CDR3 DNA reads TGTGCCAGCAGTCCCAGGGTGGGGGAGCTGTTTTTT. It yields the protein CASSPRVGELFF. The chain links TRBV28 to TRBJ2-2; tentative D call: TRBD1 (5 bases). V lost 5 bases, J lost 8 bases, and 9 bases lay in between. Per germline, CDR1 MDHEN and CDR2 SYDVKM. There are 12 residues in the CDR3.

This sequence joins TRBV4-2 and TRBJ2-1; TRBD2 matches at 8 bases. CDR3 length: 16 amino acids. CDR1 LGHNA and CDR2 YNFKEQ come from the germline V gene. The J segment lost 4 bases and the V segment lost 1 base, leaving 6 bases of the junction unmatched. CDR3 sequence: CASSQGGTSRYNEQFF. CDR3 sequence (DNA): TGTGCCAGCAGCCAAGGCGGGACTAGTCGGTACAATGAGCAGTTCTTC.

The V call is TRBV9, the J call TRBJ1-2, with 9 bases identical to TRBD1. CDR1 and CDR2 from the germline V gene are SGDLS and YYNGEE. V was pared by 4 bases and J by 6 bases, with 4 bases of the junction left unmatched. The CDR3 covers 13 residues. The CDR3 DNA reads TGTGCCAGCAGCATCCGACAGGGGGATGGCTACACCTTC. Encoded protein: CASSIRQGDGYTF.

The V call is TRBV7-2, the J call TRBJ2-7; 11 bases are a match to TRBD1. CDR1 SGHTA and CDR2 FQGNSA come from the germline V gene. The CDR3 spans 14 residues. V trimming: 7 bases; J trimming: 1 base; junction bases outside the gene matches: 3. The CDR3 region has the DNA TGTGCCAGCACACGGGACAGGGGGTCCTACGAGCAGTACTTC. This sequence encodes CASTRDRGSYEQYF.

This chain uses TRBV6-6 with TRBJ2-7; 9 nucleotides match TRBD1. The length of the CDR3 is 15 residues. The germline V gene encodes CDR1 MNHNY and CDR2 SVGAGI (reference sequence). V was pared by 6 bases and J by 2 bases, with 8 bases of the junction left unmatched. The CDR3 nucleotides read TGTGCCAGCAGGTCCCCGGGACAGGGAGCCTACGAGCAGTACTTC. Residues: CASRSPGQGAYEQYF.

This chain uses TRBV7-2 with TRBJ2-1; 12 bases agree with TRBD2. Germline values: CDR1 SGHTA, CDR2 FQGNSA. The J segment lost 8 bases and the V segment lost 2 bases, leaving 16 bases of the junction unmatched. This CDR3 has 19 residues. The CDR3 DNA reads as TGTGCCAGCAGCTTACGTAACCTACCTAGCGGGGGGGGGACCGATGAGCAGTTCTTC. Its protein is CASSLRNLPSGGGTDEQFF.

This clone has more than one count but fewer than ten. V gene TRBV7-7 combines with J gene TRBJ2-5; no clear D gene. Germline CDR1 and CDR2: SSHAT and FNYEAQ (reference sequence). V was pared by 1 base and J by 1 base, with 4 bases between. This CDR3 spans 13 amino acids. CDR3 amino acids: CASSLDSQETQYF. CDR3 coding DNA: TGTGCCAGCAGCTTAGACAGCCAAGAGACCCAGTACTTC.

This chain connects TRBV21-1 to TRBJ1-1; the D call TRBD1 from the table was never checked on the DNA. TRBV21-1 is a pseudogene. The CDR3 is 17 amino acids. The CDR3 nucleotides read TGTGCCAGCAGCCGCCGTGACGACAGGGGGCAAGTCACTGAAGCTTTCTTT. Protein: CASSRRDDRGQVTEAFF.